The sequence of this TCR beta chain was determined in a study of blood T cell repertoires in COVID-19. The length of the CDR3 is 15 residues. Germline CDR1 SGHRS, CDR2 YFSETQ. The V end lost 3 bases, the J end lost 5 bases, and 18 bases lay between the germline ends. A word on this clone: The same CDR3 arises from other DNA sequences in this sample as well.

The method was immunoSEQ multiplex PCR; TCRdb's version includes in-frame clones alone and lacks a portion of them. The data hold approximately 210,000 clones, with 83% observed a single time. The sample comprised peripheral blood. The clonotype originates from a woman aged 35 to 49 with active or convalescent COVID-19. The chain combines TRBV5-1 with TRBJ2-7, with D tentatively TRBD2 (6 bases). The CDR3 bases are TGCGCCAGCAGCTCCCCTGAACGGGAGCTGAACGAGCAGTACTTC. Translating it yields CASSSPERELNEQYF.